The clone carrying this T cell receptor beta chain was counted many times. The antigen remains unidentified. This sample is part of a study of CD8+CD57+ T cells in acquired aplastic anemia. Study results and caveats: The diversity of CD8+CD57+ cells in patients was lower than that of total CD4+ and CD8+ pools.

Trimming cost V 1 base and J 4 bases, with 14 bases left between them. The CDR3 has 15 residues. Germline V gene sequence: CDR1 MNHNY, CDR2 SVGAGI (reference sequence). Individuals selected for sequencing had exhibited CD8+CD57+ cell expansion on flow cytometry. Genomic DNA was employed as the template in profiling TCR beta VDJ and CDR3. TCRdb passed the reads through MiXCR, listing each CDR3 protein once. The sample has 17,000 or so distinct CDR3 sequences; less than 45% are singletons. This receptor was obtained from a human donor with aplastic anemia. J is TRBJ2-7 and V is TRBV6-6; perhaps TRBD1 as D (5 bases). The specimen sequenced was CD8+CD57+ T cells sorted from PBMCs. Subset meaning: bead-enriched CD8+CD57+ effector memory T cells from SAA patients. The CDR3 protein is CASSYFSRGGYEQYF. DNA of the CDR3: TGTGCCAGCAGTTACTTTTCTAGGGGTGGGTACGAGCAGTACTTC.